This entry is about one TCR beta chain. The data are from a study of shared clonotypes between healthy human individuals. Study at large: Three CD4 naive, three CD4 memory, two CD8 naive and one CD8 memory plate were used per donor.

Naive CD8 cells were CD45RO-negative, positively selected for CCR7, excluding terminally differentiated effector memory CD45RA+ cells. Recent acute infections and vaccinations were absent in the healthy HIV-negative adult donors. Measured with immunoSEQ multiplex PCR; TCRdb has only the in-frame clones, and not every one. The sample holds some 2 million clones, about 95% seen once. Germline CDR1 LNHDA, CDR2 SQIVND (reference sequence). There are 12 residues in the CDR3. V gave up 7 bases and J gave up 4 bases, with 10 bases separating them. Sequenced: naive CD8+ T cells sorted from blood. The sequence was obtained from a young man in good health. The V gene is TRBV19, the J gene TRBJ1-2; no definite D call. CDR3 DNA sequence: TGTGCCAGTATTGGAGGTTTCTATGGCTACACCTTC. It is translated as CASIGGFYGYTF.